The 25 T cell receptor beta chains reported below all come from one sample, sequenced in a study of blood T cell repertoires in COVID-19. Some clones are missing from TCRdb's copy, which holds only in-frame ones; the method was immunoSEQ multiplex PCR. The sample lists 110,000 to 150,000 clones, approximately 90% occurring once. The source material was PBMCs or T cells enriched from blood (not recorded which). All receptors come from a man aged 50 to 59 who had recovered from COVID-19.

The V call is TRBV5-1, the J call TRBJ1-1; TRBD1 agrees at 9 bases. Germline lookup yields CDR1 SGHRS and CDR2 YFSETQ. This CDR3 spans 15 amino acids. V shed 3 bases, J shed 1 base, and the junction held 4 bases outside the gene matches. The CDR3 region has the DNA TGCGCCAGCAGCTCCCCGGGACAGGGGAACACTGAAGCTTTCTTT. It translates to CASSSPGQGNTEAFF.

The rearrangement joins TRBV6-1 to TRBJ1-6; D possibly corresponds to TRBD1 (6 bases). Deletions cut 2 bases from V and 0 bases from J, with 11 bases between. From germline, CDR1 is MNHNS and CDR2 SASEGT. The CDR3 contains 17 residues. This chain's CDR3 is CASSEQGPFSYNSPLHF. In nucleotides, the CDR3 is TGTGCCAGCAGTGAACAGGGGCCTTTCTCCTATAATTCACCCCTCCACTTT.

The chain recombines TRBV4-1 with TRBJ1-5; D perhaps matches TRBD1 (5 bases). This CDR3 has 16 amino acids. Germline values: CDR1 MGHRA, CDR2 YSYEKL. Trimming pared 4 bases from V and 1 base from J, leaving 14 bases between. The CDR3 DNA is TGCGCCAGCAGCCTACTCACAGGCCCGAGCAATCAGCCCCAGCATTTT. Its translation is CASSLLTGPSNQPQHF.

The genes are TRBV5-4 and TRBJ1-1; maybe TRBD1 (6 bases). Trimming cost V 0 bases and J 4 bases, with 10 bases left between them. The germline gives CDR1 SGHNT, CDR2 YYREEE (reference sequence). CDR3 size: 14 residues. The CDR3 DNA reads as TGTGCCAGCAGCTTGGGGGAGGGGGGCACTGAAGCTTTCTTT. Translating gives CASSLGEGGTEAFF.

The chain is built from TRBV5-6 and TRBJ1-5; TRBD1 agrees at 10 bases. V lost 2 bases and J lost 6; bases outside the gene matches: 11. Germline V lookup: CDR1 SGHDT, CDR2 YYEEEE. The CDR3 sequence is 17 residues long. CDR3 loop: CASSLSPGTGVTQPQHF. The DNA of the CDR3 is TGTGCCAGCAGCTTAAGTCCCGGGACAGGGGTTACTCAGCCCCAGCATTTT.

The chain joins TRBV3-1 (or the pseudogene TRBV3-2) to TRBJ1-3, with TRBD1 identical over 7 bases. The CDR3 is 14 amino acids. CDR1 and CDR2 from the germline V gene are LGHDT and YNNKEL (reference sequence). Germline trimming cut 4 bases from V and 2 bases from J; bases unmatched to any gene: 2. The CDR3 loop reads CASSRDRTGNTIYF. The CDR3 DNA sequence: TGTGCCAGCAGCCGGGACAGAACTGGAAACACCATATATTTT.

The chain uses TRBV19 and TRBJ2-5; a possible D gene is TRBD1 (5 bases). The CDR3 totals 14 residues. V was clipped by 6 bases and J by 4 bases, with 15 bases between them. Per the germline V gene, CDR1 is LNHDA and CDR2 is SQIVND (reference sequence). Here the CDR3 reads CASRGLDLGETQYF. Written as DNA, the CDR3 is TGTGCCAGTAGGGGGCTGGATCTAGGAGAGACCCAGTACTTC.

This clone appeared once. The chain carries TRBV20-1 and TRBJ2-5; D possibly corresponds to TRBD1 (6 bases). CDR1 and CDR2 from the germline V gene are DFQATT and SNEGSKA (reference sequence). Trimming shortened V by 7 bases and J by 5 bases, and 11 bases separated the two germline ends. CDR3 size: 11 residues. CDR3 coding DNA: TGCAGTGAAACAGGGACGGAGACCCAGTACTTC. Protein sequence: CSETGTETQYF.

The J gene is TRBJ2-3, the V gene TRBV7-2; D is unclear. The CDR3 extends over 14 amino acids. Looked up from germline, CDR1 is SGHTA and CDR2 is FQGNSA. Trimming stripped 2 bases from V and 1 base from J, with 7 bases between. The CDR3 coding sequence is TGTGCCAGCAGCTTACGGCAGGGCACAGATACGCAGTATTTT. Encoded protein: CASSLRQGTDTQYF.

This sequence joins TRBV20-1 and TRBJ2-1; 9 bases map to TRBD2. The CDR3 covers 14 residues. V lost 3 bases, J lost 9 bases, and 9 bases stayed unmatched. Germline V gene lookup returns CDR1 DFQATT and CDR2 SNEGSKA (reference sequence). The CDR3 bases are TGCAGTGCTAGTGGCGGGAGGGTTGGGGTTGAGCAGTTCTTC. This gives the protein CSASGGRVGVEQFF.

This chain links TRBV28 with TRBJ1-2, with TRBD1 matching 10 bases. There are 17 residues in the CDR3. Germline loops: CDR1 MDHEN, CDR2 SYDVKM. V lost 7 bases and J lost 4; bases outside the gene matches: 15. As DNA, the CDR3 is TGTGCCAGCATTTTTTTGGGGGACAGGGGAGGCCTCTATGGCTACACCTTC. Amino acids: CASIFLGDRGGLYGYTF.

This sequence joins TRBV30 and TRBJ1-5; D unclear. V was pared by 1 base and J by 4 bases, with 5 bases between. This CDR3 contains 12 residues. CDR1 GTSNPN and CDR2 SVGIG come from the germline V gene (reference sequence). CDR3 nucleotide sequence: TGTGCCTGGAGTGAGAGGAATCAGCCCCAGCATTTT. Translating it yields CAWSERNQPQHF.

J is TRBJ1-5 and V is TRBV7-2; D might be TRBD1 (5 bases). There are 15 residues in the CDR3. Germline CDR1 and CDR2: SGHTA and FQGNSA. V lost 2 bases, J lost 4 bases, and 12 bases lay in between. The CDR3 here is CASSLSGGSNQPQHF. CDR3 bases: TGTGCCAGCAGCTTATCCGGGGGTAGTAATCAGCCCCAGCATTTT.

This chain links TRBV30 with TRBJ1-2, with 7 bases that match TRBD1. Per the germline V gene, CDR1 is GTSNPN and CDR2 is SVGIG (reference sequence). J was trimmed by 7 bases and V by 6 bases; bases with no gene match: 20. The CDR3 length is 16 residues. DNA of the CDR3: TGTGCCTGTAAGAGGGGGCAATCGGCCCCTTTCGGTGGCTACACCTTC. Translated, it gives CACKRGQSAPFGGYTF.

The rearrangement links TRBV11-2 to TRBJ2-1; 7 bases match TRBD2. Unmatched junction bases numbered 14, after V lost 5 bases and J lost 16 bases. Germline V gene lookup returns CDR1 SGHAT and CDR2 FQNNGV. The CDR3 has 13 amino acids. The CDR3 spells CASSPTGLAGGFF. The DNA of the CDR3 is TGTGCCAGCAGCCCCACGGGGTTAGCGGGTGGATTCTTC.

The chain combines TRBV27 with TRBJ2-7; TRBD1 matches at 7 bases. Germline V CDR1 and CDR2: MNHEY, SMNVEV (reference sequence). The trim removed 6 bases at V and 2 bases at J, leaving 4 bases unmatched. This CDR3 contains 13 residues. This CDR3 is CASSIQGAYEQYF. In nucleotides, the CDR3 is TGTGCCAGCAGCATCCAGGGGGCCTACGAGCAGTACTTC.

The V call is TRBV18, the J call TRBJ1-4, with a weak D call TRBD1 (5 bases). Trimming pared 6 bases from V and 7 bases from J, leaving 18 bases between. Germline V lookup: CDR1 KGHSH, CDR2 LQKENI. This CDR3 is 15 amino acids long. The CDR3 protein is CASSPPGNRGEKLFF. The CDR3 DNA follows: TGTGCCAGCTCGCCTCCAGGGAACCGTGGTGAAAAACTGTTTTTT.

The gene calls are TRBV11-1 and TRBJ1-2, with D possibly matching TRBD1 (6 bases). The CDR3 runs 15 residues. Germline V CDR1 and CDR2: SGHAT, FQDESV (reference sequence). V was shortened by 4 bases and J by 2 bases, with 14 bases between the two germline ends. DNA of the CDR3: TGTGCCAGCAGCTCCGGGACACCCTCAAACTATGGCTACACCTTC. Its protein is CASSSGTPSNYGYTF.

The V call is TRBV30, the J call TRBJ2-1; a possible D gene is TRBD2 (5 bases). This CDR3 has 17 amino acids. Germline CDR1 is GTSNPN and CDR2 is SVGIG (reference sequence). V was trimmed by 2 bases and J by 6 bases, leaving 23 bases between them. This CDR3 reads CAWSPWGTGSYGNEQFF. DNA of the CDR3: TGTGCCTGGAGTCCCTGGGGAACGGGATCTTATGGCAATGAGCAGTTCTTC.

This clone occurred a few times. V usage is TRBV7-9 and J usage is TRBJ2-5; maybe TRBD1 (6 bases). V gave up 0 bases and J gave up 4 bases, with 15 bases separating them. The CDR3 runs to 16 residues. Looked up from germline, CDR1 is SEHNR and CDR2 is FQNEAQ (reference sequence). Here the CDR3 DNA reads TGTGCCAGCAGCTTAGCCTCGGGCAGGGGCGGAGAGACCCAGTACTTC. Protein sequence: CASSLASGRGGETQYF.

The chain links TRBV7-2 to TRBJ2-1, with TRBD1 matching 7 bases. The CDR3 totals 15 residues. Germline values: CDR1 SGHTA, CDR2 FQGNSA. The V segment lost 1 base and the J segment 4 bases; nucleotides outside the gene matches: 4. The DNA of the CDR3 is TGTGCCAGCAGCTTAGTCAGGACAGGTTACAATGAGCAGTTCTTC. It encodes CASSLVRTGYNEQFF.

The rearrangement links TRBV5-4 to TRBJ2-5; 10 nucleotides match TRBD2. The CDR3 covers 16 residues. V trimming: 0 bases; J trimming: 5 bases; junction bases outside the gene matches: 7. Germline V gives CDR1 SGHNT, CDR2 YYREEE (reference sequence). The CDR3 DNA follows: TGTGCCAGCAGCTTGGCGGGTAGCGGGGGGCAGGAGACCCAGTACTTC. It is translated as CASSLAGSGGQETQYF.

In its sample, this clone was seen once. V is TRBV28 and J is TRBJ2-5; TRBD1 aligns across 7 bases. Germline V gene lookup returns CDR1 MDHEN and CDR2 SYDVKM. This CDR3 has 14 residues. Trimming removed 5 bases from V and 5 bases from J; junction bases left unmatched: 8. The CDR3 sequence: CASSPGQAGETQYF. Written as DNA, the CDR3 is TGTGCCAGCAGTCCTGGACAGGCAGGGGAGACCCAGTACTTC. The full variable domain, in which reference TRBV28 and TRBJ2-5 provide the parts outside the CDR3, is DVKVTQSSRYLVKRTGEKVFLECVQDMDHENMFWYRQDPGLGLRLIYFSYDVKMKEKGDIPEGYSVSREKKERFSLILESASTNQTSMYLCASSPGQAGETQYFGPGTRLLVL.

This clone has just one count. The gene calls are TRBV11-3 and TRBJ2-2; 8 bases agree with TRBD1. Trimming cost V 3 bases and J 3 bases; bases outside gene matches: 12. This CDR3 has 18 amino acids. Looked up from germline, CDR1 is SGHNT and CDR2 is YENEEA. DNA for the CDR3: TGTGCCAGCAGCTTTATTAGTTGGACAGGGAAGGACACCGGGGAGCTGTTTTTT. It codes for CASSFISWTGKDTGELFF.

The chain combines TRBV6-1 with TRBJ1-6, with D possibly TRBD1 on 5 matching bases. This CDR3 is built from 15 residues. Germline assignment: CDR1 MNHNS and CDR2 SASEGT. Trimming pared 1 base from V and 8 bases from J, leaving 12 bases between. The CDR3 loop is CASSEGSAQDSPLHF. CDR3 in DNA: TGTGCCAGCAGTGAAGGTTCGGCACAGGATTCACCCCTCCACTTT.